The TCR beta chain under discussion was sequenced for a study of T cells after posttransplantation cyclophosphamide. Clones were read by immunoSEQ multiplex PCR, and TCRdb kept only the in-frame ones, dropping some. Of tens of thousands of clones detected, just over 85% appear once; the ten largest clones hold about 2.7%. Broader study findings: Donor CD8+ memory clones often dominated recipient blood repertoires at later times.

To note about this clone: What it recognizes is unknown.

CDR1 is SGHNT and CDR2 is YENEEA in the germline V gene. CDR3 length: 15 residues. V dropped 4 bases and J dropped 4; count of bases not matched to a gene: 6. The clonotype comes from a man aged 25 to 40 with a blood cancer, CMV-positive, and with a related stem cell donor. Sample: PBMCs. This sequence joins TRBV11-3 and TRBJ2-2; 7 bases match TRBD1. Here the CDR3 reads CASSSRTGGTGELFF. Written as DNA, the CDR3 is TGTGCCAGCAGCTCCCGGACAGGCGGCACCGGGGAGCTGTTTTTT.